Described below is a single T cell receptor (beta chain) sequence and its context. This entry comes from a study of blood T cell repertoires in COVID-19. CDR3 length: 13 residues. Germline CDR1 and CDR2: MNHEY and SMNVEV (reference sequence). Trimming shortened V by 7 bases and J by 6 bases, and 16 bases separated the two germline ends. Clones were read by immunoSEQ multiplex PCR, and TCRdb kept only the in-frame ones, dropping some. The table lists around 400,000 clones, roughly 88% of them singletons, with 1.4% to 1.5% in the top ten. Participants spanned ages roughly 18 to 90 years and resided in roughly 22 US areas.

This rearrangement joins TRBV27 to TRBJ2-7, with a possible D match to TRBD2 (6 bases). The clonotype originates from a woman under 30 who had been exposed to COVID-19. The source material was PBMCs or T cells enriched from blood (not recorded which). This CDR3 is CASIGQGGGEQYF. The CDR3 nucleotides read TGTGCCAGCATAGGGCAGGGAGGTGGCGAGCAGTACTTC.